One and the same sample provided the 3 T cell receptor beta chains below, sequenced in a study of shared clonotypes between healthy human individuals. The data were produced by immunoSEQ multiplex PCR, yet TCRdb's version contains in-frame clones alone and is incomplete. In the table there are some 2.1 million clones, roughly 94% of which are singletons. Sequenced: naive CD4+ T cells sorted from blood. Subset denoted: CD45RA+ positively selected. The source of these receptors is a man younger than 35 in good health.

The gene calls are TRBV9 and TRBJ2-1; D tentatively reads TRBD1 or TRBD2 (5 bases each). The germline V and J ends were trimmed by 6 bases and 0 bases, with 13 bases remaining between them. The CDR3 contains 15 residues. CDR1 SGDLS and CDR2 YYNGEE come from the germline V gene. CDR3 sequence: CASTREGSSYNEQFF. CDR3 bases: TGTGCCAGCACTCGAGAGGGGAGCTCCTACAATGAGCAGTTCTTC. Combining the CDR3 with reference TRBV9 and TRBJ2-1 gives the whole variable domain DSGVTQTPKHLITATGQRVTLRCSPRSGDLSVYWYQQSLDQGLQFLIQYYNGEERAKGNILERFSAQQFPDLHSELNLSSLELGDSALYFCASTREGSSYNEQFFGPGTRLTVL.

V usage is TRBV30 and J usage is TRBJ2-3; perhaps TRBD1 as D (6 bases). Germline-derived CDR1 and CDR2 are GTSNPN and SVGIG (reference sequence). CDR3 length: 13 residues. Between the trimmed V and J ends, which lost 6 bases and 5 bases, there was a span of 15 bases. The CDR3 nucleotides read TGTGCCTGCAGACCTAGGGGGAGAGATACGCAGTATTTT. As protein: CACRPRGRDTQYF.

The chain uses TRBV11-2 and TRBJ1-5; D not resolved. CDR1 SGHAT and CDR2 FQNNGV come from the germline V gene. The CDR3 runs 13 residues. The ends were cut back, 1 base at V and 3 bases at J, with 4 bases in the middle. CDR3 loop: CASSLGYNQPQHF. For the CDR3, the DNA is TGTGCCAGCAGCTTAGGATACAATCAGCCCCAGCATTTT.